Presented here are 23 T cell receptor beta chains from one specimen sequenced in a study of human T cells and chemical hapten exposure. Indicated time point: healthy volunteer bleed at 2 weeks. The study extracted total RNA from unfractionated whole blood. TCRdb processed the RACE reads anew with MiXCR; each CDR3 protein has one entry. The table lists over 85,000 distinct CDR3 sequences, about 8.6% of them singletons. Sequencing was done on a sample of whole blood. These receptors were collected from a female donor in good health. Some clones in this sample may be carry-over from other donors' samples.

The chain joins TRBV27 to TRBJ2-4; no clear D. With 5 bases removed from V and 1 base from J, the gap between germline ends came to 12 bases. The germline CDR1 and CDR2 sequences are MNHEY and SMNVEV (reference sequence). The CDR3 sequence is 15 residues long. CDR3 loop: CASSPAVGAKNIQYF. The CDR3 coding sequence is TGTGCCAGCAGTCCCGCCGTGGGGGCCAAAAACATTCAGTACTTC.

Remarks on this clonotype: One end of the junction fails to match germline, which may point to a read error. The V and J genes are TRBV28 and TRBJ1-5; no reliable D call. Germline V gives CDR1 MDHEN, CDR2 SYDVKM. The CDR3 extends over 13 amino acids. CDR3 in amino acids: CASGAGSYQPQHF. The CDR3, as DNA: TGTGCCAGCGGAGCAGGTAGCTATCAGCCCCAGCATTTT.

Ten or more counts support this clonotype. The chain joins TRBV5-4 to TRBJ1-2; 10 bases map to TRBD1. Germline CDR1 and CDR2: SGHNT and YYREEE (reference sequence). The CDR3 spans 18 residues. Germline trimming cut 0 bases from V and 4 bases from J; bases unmatched to any gene: 12. The CDR3 reads CASSLAGGEGQGSYGYTF. CDR3 nucleotide sequence: TGTGCCAGCAGCTTGGCCGGGGGTGAGGGACAGGGGAGCTATGGCTACACCTTC.

This clonotype was recorded at least ten times. This chain uses TRBV27 with TRBJ2-3, with a possible D match to TRBD2 (5 bases). The CDR3 is 14 residues long. Trimming cost V 2 bases and J 4 bases, with 10 bases left between them. Germline CDR1 and CDR2: MNHEY and SMNVEV (reference sequence). The CDR3: CASSLRRYPDTQYF. The CDR3 region has the DNA TGTGCCAGCAGTTTACGGAGGTACCCAGATACGCAGTATTTT.

This clonotype was recorded a few times. This chain links TRBV9 with TRBJ2-3; D gene ambiguous. Per the germline V gene, CDR1 is SGDLS and CDR2 is YYNGEE. The CDR3 has 12 residues. V shed 3 bases and J shed 2 bases, with 4 bases lying between them. CDR3 sequence (DNA): TGTGCCAGCAGCGCCTACACAGATACGCAGTATTTT. It encodes CASSAYTDTQYF.

This clonotype was counted only a few times. The rearrangement joins TRBV12-3 or TRBV12-4 to TRBJ1-2, with 7 bases that match TRBD1. The CDR3 is made up of 13 amino acids. V shed 6 bases, J shed 6 bases, and the junction held 7 bases outside the gene matches. CDR3 region: CASRTGTVDGYTF. For the CDR3, the DNA is TGTGCCAGCAGGACCGGGACAGTCGATGGCTACACCTTC.

The V gene is TRBV5-1, the J gene TRBJ1-4; D uncertain. The CDR3 extends over 14 amino acids. From germline, CDR1 is SGHRS and CDR2 YFSETQ. V dropped 0 bases and J dropped 5 bases, with 8 bases sitting between them. The CDR3 coding sequence is TGCGCCAGCAGCTTGGGACGGCCAAATGAAAAACTGTTTTTT. It yields the protein CASSLGRPNEKLFF.

This clonotype has just a few counts. The CDR3 region is CASSYKGGPLETQYF. DNA for the CDR3: TGTGCCAGCAGTTATAAGGGCGGCCCCTTAGAGACCCAGTACTTC. The gene calls are TRBV28 and TRBJ2-5; D is undetermined. Trimming removed 4 bases from V and 4 bases from J, with 16 bases in between. This CDR3 region has 15 residues. Germline V CDR1 and CDR2: MDHEN, SYDVKM.

This clonotype has a handful of counts. This chain joins TRBV28 and TRBJ1-2; D perhaps matches TRBD1 (5 bases). CDR1 is MDHEN, CDR2 SYDVKM, per germline. The CDR3 sequence is 15 residues long. Trimming cost V 4 bases and J 4 bases, with 16 bases left between them. CDR3 sequence (DNA): TGTGCCAGCAGTTCCCAGGAATTGGGACGCTATGGCTACACCTTC. Residues: CASSSQELGRYGYTF.

This clonotype showed up just a few times. The chain recombines TRBV12-3 or TRBV12-4 with TRBJ2-1; the D gene is possibly TRBD2 (6 bases). The CDR3 consists of 13 residues. V lost 5 bases and J 8 bases, leaving 13 bases between the germline ends. In nucleotides, the CDR3 is TGTGCCAGCAGTCCGGAGGGGTGGGATGAGCAGTTCTTC. It codes for CASSPEGWDEQFF.

Of note for this clonotype: This clone may be a read error of a much larger clone one base away. The chain combines TRBV7-2 with TRBJ2-1, with D hard to call. Trimming cost V 1 base and J 8 bases, with 15 bases left between them. The CDR3 totals 15 residues. Germline V gives CDR1 SGHTA, CDR2 FQGNSA. The CDR3 coding sequence is TGTGCCAGCAGCTTAGTCGATTCGGGTCGGGATGAGCAGTTCTTC. As protein: CASSLVDSGRDEQFF.

The chain combines TRBV19 with TRBJ2-6; the match to TRBD2 covers 9 bases. The trim removed 5 bases at V and 2 bases at J, leaving 7 bases unmatched. CDR3 size: 17 residues. Germline V gene data show CDR1 as LNHDA and CDR2 as SQIVND (reference sequence). The CDR3 nucleotides are TGTGCCAGTAGTTGGGCTAGCGGGACACCTGGGGCCAACGTCCTGACTTTC. Translated, it gives CASSWASGTPGANVLTF. Combining the CDR3 with reference TRBV19 and TRBJ2-6 gives the whole variable domain DGGITQSPKYLFRKEGQNVTLSCEQNLNHDAMYWYRQDPGQGLRLIYYSQIVNDFQKGDIAEGYSVSREKKESFPLTVTSAQKNPTAFYLCASSWASGTPGANVLTFGAGSRLTVL.

This sequence joins TRBV4-3 and TRBJ1-1; D uncertain. Between the trimmed V and J ends, which lost 5 bases and 3 bases, there was a span of 10 bases. CDR3 size: 13 residues. Germline loops: CDR1 LGHNA, CDR2 YSLEER. CDR3 coding DNA: TGCGCCAGCAGCTACTATTCCTACACTGAAGCTTTCTTT. This gives the protein CASSYYSYTEAFF.

The chain links TRBV7-2 to TRBJ2-7; TRBD1 or TRBD2 may be the D gene (9 bases each). V was cut by 5 bases and J by 6 bases, with 23 bases left in between. Germline-derived CDR1 and CDR2 are SGHTA and FQGNSA. The CDR3 has 16 residues. The CDR3 loop is CASSARGGTGNREQYF. The DNA of the CDR3 is TGTGCCAGCAGCGCGCGGGGGGGGACAGGGAATCGCGAGCAGTACTTC.

This clonotype was picked up a small number of times. The chain links TRBV10-3 to TRBJ2-3; 10 nucleotides match TRBD2. V was pared by 0 bases and J by 3 bases, with 6 bases of the junction left unmatched. The germline gives CDR1 ENHRY, CDR2 SYGVKD. This CDR3 spans 17 amino acids. The CDR3, as DNA: TGTGCCATCAGTGAGTCCGGGTCTAGCGGGAGAACAGATACGCAGTATTTT. Residues: CAISESGSSGRTDTQYF.

This clonotype was observed many times. The chain joins TRBV27 to TRBJ2-2; TRBD1 aligns across 10 bases. The CDR3 has 16 residues. Per the germline V gene, CDR1 is MNHEY and CDR2 is SMNVEV (reference sequence). The J segment lost 1 base and the V segment lost 4 bases, leaving 3 bases of the junction unmatched. The CDR3 protein is CASSWGQGLNTGELFF. CDR3 nucleotide sequence: TGTGCCAGCAGTTGGGGACAGGGGCTGAACACCGGGGAGCTGTTTTTT.

This clonotype was recorded a few times. The chain uses TRBV14 and TRBJ1-2; tentatively, D is TRBD1 (5 bases). Germline V lookup: CDR1 SGHDN, CDR2 FVKESK. V was cut by 0 bases and J by 6 bases, with 11 bases left in between. There are 14 residues in the CDR3. CDR3 sequence: CASSQDGRADGYTF. Written as DNA, the CDR3 is TGTGCCAGCAGCCAAGACGGCAGGGCCGATGGCTACACCTTC.

The chain uses TRBV9 and TRBJ2-3, with 9 bases fitting TRBD2. The CDR3 contains 16 residues. V gave up 0 bases and J gave up 4 bases; unmatched junction bases: 6. Germline V gives CDR1 SGDLS, CDR2 YYNGEE. This CDR3 reads CASSVGSGRSADTQYF. CDR3 in DNA: TGTGCCAGCAGCGTAGGGAGCGGGAGGTCTGCAGATACGCAGTATTTT.

This clonotype came up a few times. The chain carries TRBV27 and TRBJ2-7, with 10 nucleotides matching TRBD2. CDR3 length: 17 amino acids. CDR1 and CDR2 from the germline V gene are MNHEY and SMNVEV (reference sequence). Trimming removed 0 bases from V and 9 bases from J; junction bases left unmatched: 14. This CDR3 reads CASSLSGSLAGGRRQYF. The DNA of the CDR3 is TGTGCCAGCAGTTTATCGGGGTCGTTAGCGGGAGGAAGGCGGCAGTACTTC.

A few counts support this clonotype. The chain carries TRBV28 and TRBJ2-7; no reliable D call. CDR3 length equals 14 residues. From germline, CDR1 is MDHEN and CDR2 SYDVKM. Trimming stripped 6 bases from V and 5 bases from J, with 17 bases between. The CDR3, as DNA: TGTGCCAGCAGCCCCGGAAATGTGGGCAACGAGCAGTACTTC. It yields the protein CASSPGNVGNEQYF.

This clonotype was counted ten times or more. The gene calls are TRBV5-1 and TRBJ2-1; 7 positions match TRBD2. From germline, CDR1 is SGHRS and CDR2 YFSETQ. The CDR3 is 17 amino acids. V was clipped by 1 base and J by 2 bases; unmatched bases: 9. The CDR3 region has the DNA TGCGCCAGCAGCTTGTACCCGGCGGGAGAGACCTACAATGAGCAGTTCTTC. This encodes CASSLYPAGETYNEQFF. Together with reference TRBV5-1 and TRBJ2-1, the CDR3 gives the full variable domain: KAGVTQTPRYLIKTRGQQVTLSCSPISGHRSVSWYQQTPGQGLQFLFEYFSETQRNKGNFPGRFSGRQFSNSRSEMNVSTLELGDSALYLCASSLYPAGETYNEQFFGPGTRLTVL.

As concerns this clonotype: This may stem from a read error, because a much larger clone lies one nucleotide away. This rearrangement joins TRBV6-5 to TRBJ2-1; D is unclear. The CDR3 is made up of 19 amino acids. Germline V CDR1 and CDR2: MNHEY, SVGAGI. CDR3 sequence: CTSSYFASLKGIPYNEQFF. CDR3 nucleotides: TGTACCAGCAGTTACTTTGCCTCACTCAAAGGGATACCCTACAATGAGCAGTTCTTC.

This clonotype has a count of ten or more. The CDR3 DNA follows: TGTGCCAGCAGTCGAAAAGACCGGGACAGGTCTTGGTATGGCTCTGGAAACACCATATATTTT. Translated, it gives CASSRKDRDRSWYGSGNTIYF. V usage is TRBV28 and J usage is TRBJ1-3; 8 bases align to TRBD1. The CDR3 spans 21 residues. Germline values: CDR1 MDHEN, CDR2 SYDVKM. Trimming removed 5 bases from V and 0 bases from J; junction bases left unmatched: 21.